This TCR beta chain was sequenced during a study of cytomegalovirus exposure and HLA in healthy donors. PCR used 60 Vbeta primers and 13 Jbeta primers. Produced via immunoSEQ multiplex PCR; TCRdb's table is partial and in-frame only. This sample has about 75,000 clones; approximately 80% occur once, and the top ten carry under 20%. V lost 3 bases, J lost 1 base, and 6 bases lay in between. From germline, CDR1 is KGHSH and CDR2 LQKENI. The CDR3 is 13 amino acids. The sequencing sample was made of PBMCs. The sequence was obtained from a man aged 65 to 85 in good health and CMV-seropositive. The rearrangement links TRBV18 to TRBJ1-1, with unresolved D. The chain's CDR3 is CASSPGENTEAFF. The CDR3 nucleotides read TGTGCCAGCTCACCCGGAGAGAACACTGAAGCTTTCTTT.